In this sample, the clone carrying this T cell receptor (beta chain) turned up once. Checkpoint therapy with ipilimumab 1 mg/kg began 14 to 28 days after transplant. Dosing: nivolumab 3 mg/kg IV, weeks 1, 4, 7, 10, then every two weeks to week 26. V lost 3 bases and J 2 bases, leaving 4 bases between the germline ends. From germline, CDR1 is SGHTS and CDR2 YDEGEE. This CDR3 comprises 12 residues. Data came from immunoSEQ multiplex PCR; TCRdb stores just in-frame clones and leaves some out. This sample has about 17,000 clones, with roughly three quarters found just once. This sample is part of a study of ipilimumab plus nivolumab after autologous stem cell transplantation. Overall study: Patients received a median of about five ipilimumab and 8 nivolumab doses. DLBCL patients had primary refractory or relapsed disease.

The sample consisted of PBMCs, taken in a trial of ipilimumab plus nivolumab as post-transplant consolidation. The sequence derives from a male donor with diffuse large B-cell lymphoma. This chain links TRBV5-8 with TRBJ2-3; D not certain. CDR3 amino acids: CASSWTTDTQYF. For the CDR3, the DNA is TGTGCCAGCAGCTGGACCACAGATACGCAGTATTTT.